The source of this T cell receptor beta chain is a study of regulatory T cells in long-lasting Graves disease. Arm-PCR with iRepertoire HTBI primers amplified the CDR3 regions for these TCR beta libraries. In the study's own analysis: Identified segments across samples numbered some 62 TRBV and approximately 13 TRBJ. One entry per CDR3 protein results from TCRdb running MiXCR on the multiplex PCR reads. The V and J calls and clone size are TCRdb's, not the authors'. The repertoire consists of 400,000 to 600,000 distinct CDR3 sequences, with approximately 21% occurring once and the leading ten covering 6.5% to 9%. Time point defined: persistent/refractory GD, antithyroid drugs over 5 years with positive TRAb. Researchers made the TCR library from RNA that was extracted from PBMCs. Graves' disease diagnoses used American Thyroid Association guidelines. Points from the study as a whole: TCR diversity was lower in persistent than newly diagnosed Graves' disease. Samples came from peripheral blood alone, without thyroid tissue.

Remarks on this clonotype: The antigen is unknown.

Germline trimming cut 7 bases from V and 3 bases from J; bases unmatched to any gene: 3. In germline, CDR1 is MNHEY, CDR2 SMNVEV (reference sequence). This CDR3 has 14 amino acids. This rearrangement joins TRBV27 to TRBJ2-1; 10 nucleotides line up with TRBD1. The clonotype comes from a female donor with Graves disease. The sample consisted of peripheral blood mononuclear cells (PBMCs), taken when the disease was refractory, from a patient treated with antithyroid drugs. The chain's CDR3 is CASKDRGGYNEQFF. CDR3 DNA: TGTGCCAGCAAGGACAGGGGGGGCTACAATGAGCAGTTCTTC.